The 3 T cell receptor beta chains presented below share a single source sample, sequenced in a study of regulatory T cells in long-lasting Graves disease. Time point indicated: newly diagnosed GD, antithyroid drugs for less than 3 months. Preparation of the TCR library used RNA extracted from PBMCs. Construction of TCR beta libraries relied on iRepertoire HTBI primers and on Arm-PCR targeting CDR3 regions. One entry per CDR3 protein, called by TCRdb with MiXCR from the multiplex PCR reads. The sample lists approximately 560,000 distinct CDR3 sequences; around 15% were seen once. These data are also associated with another study on T cells in Graves' hyperthyroidism and ophthalmopathy.

This material consisted of peripheral blood mononuclear cells (PBMCs), taken at new diagnosis, from a patient treated with antithyroid drugs. The receptor set was obtained from a man between 18 and 29 years old with Graves disease.

The chain is built from TRBV19 and TRBJ1-3; no clear D gene. This CDR3 contains 15 residues. Germline lookup yields CDR1 LNHDA and CDR2 SQIVND (reference sequence). Trimming stripped 5 bases from V and 0 bases from J, with 11 bases between. CDR3 nucleotides: TGTGCCAGTAGTCCTGACGGAAGCTCTGGAAACACCATATATTTT. Translating gives CASSPDGSSGNTIYF.

Only a few counts were recorded for this clonotype. The gene calls are TRBV19 and TRBJ2-1; D possibly uses TRBD1 or TRBD2 (6 bases each). The germline V gene has CDR1 LNHDA and CDR2 SQIVND (reference sequence). CDR3 length: 15 residues. The ends were cut back, 4 bases at V and 3 bases at J, with 13 bases in the middle. The CDR3 DNA reads TGTGCCAGTAGTAGGCCGGAGGGGGACTACAATGAGCAGTTCTTC. It translates to CASSRPEGDYNEQFF.

The genes are TRBV28 and TRBJ2-5, with 12 bases aligning to TRBD2. From germline, CDR1 is MDHEN and CDR2 SYDVKM. Unmatched junction bases numbered 12, after V lost 4 bases and J lost 3 bases. The CDR3 is 18 amino acids. The CDR3 sequence: CASSSGLAGQLREETQYF. CDR3 nucleotides: TGTGCCAGCAGTTCCGGACTAGCGGGGCAATTAAGAGAAGAGACCCAGTACTTC.